This TCR beta chain stems from a study of shared clonotypes between healthy human individuals. The repertoire was sequenced with immunoSEQ multiplex PCR; TCRdb's copy has only in-frame clones and lacks some. The sample contains roughly 2.4 million clones, 95% of which appear only once. Germline V gene sequence: CDR1 WNHNN, CDR2 SYGVQD (reference sequence). The CDR3 sequence is 14 residues long. V lost 6 bases to trimming and J lost 4 bases, with 12 bases between them. The gene calls are TRBV10-1 and TRBJ2-2; perhaps TRBD2 as D (6 bases). The sequence was obtained from a man aged 18 to 30 in good health. Input material: naive CD4+ T cells sorted from blood. Subset given: CD45RA+ positively selected. Here the CDR3 reads CASSRDLTTGELFF. CDR3 DNA sequence: TGCGCCAGCAGCCGGGACTTAACCACCGGGGAGCTGTTTTTT.